Below, 28 T cell receptor beta chains from the same sample are listed, as sequenced in a study of T cells in Graves' hyperthyroidism and ophthalmopathy. The TCR beta CDR3 regions underwent amplification using RNA transcripts as the source. HTBI primers were the set used in a first-round RT-PCR of the TCR CDR3. One entry per CDR3 protein results from TCRdb running MiXCR on the multiplex PCR reads. Among about 640,000 distinct CDR3 sequences, nearly 45% were seen once, and the ten largest hold about 7.2%. Sequencing used peripheral blood or thyroid tissue (not recorded which). All receptors derive from an adult man with Graves' disease, either hyperthyroidism or ophthalmopathy (not recorded which).

This clonotype was seen only a few times. This chain connects TRBV6-5 to TRBJ2-7; possibly TRBD2 for D (6 bases). Per the germline V gene, CDR1 is MNHEY and CDR2 is SVGAGI. This CDR3 region has 17 residues. The ends were cut back, 2 bases at V and 2 bases at J, with 19 bases in the middle. The CDR3 DNA reads TGTGCCAGCAGTTACGTAACGGTGCGGGGATCGACCTACGAGCAGTACTTC. It is translated as CASSYVTVRGSTYEQYF.

This clonotype was counted many times. The rearrangement joins TRBV2 to TRBJ1-1; a weak D match, TRBD1 (6 bases). V was pared by 4 bases and J by 7 bases, with 10 bases between. The germline V gene has CDR1 SNHLY and CDR2 FYNNEI. The CDR3 runs 12 residues. In DNA, the CDR3 is TGTGCCAGCAGTGCTAGGGGGAATGAAGCTTTCTTT. Translating it yields CASSARGNEAFF.

This clonotype was seen at least ten times. The chain joins TRBV10-3 to TRBJ1-2; 9 bases fit TRBD1. Looked up from germline, CDR1 is ENHRY and CDR2 is SYGVKD. V was clipped by 10 bases and J by 5 bases; unmatched bases: 5. The CDR3 contains 12 residues. For the CDR3, the DNA is TGTGCCAGCACAGGGGGCGCGTATGGCTACACCTTC. Its protein product is CASTGGAYGYTF.

The chain couples TRBV9 to TRBJ2-7; D may correspond to TRBD1 or TRBD2 (5 bases each). Germline CDR1 is SGDLS and CDR2 is YYNGEE. This CDR3 comprises 19 residues. The ends were cut back, 0 bases at V and 5 bases at J, with 27 bases in the middle. The CDR3 sequence is CASSVGPTNRGGRLNEQYF. DNA of the CDR3: TGTGCCAGCAGCGTAGGCCCCACGAACCGGGGCGGGCGTCTTAACGAGCAGTACTTC. The full variable domain, in which reference TRBV9 and TRBJ2-7 provide the parts outside the CDR3, is DSGVTQTPKHLITATGQRVTLRCSPRSGDLSVYWYQQSLDQGLQFLIQYYNGEERAKGNILERFSAQQFPDLHSELNLSSLELGDSALYFCASSVGPTNRGGRLNEQYFGPGTRLTVT.

The V gene is TRBV20-1, the J gene TRBJ1-3; tentative D call: TRBD1 (5 bases). Trimming removed 3 bases from V and 0 bases from J, with 9 bases in between. Germline CDR1 reads DFQATT; CDR2 reads SNEGSKA (reference sequence). The CDR3 length is 14 residues. CDR3 protein: CSARSGTSGNTIYF. The CDR3 DNA follows: TGCAGTGCTAGGTCGGGGACCTCTGGAAACACCATATATTTT.

The chain couples TRBV29-1 to TRBJ1-6, with D possibly matching TRBD1 (5 bases). CDR1 and CDR2 (germline): SQVTM, ANQGSEA. V dropped 4 bases and J dropped 8 bases, with 15 bases sitting between them. CDR3 length: 14 residues. The CDR3 coding sequence is TGCAGCGTTGGAGCCCCAGGGATCGATTCACCCCTCCACTTT. Residues: CSVGAPGIDSPLHF.

This clonotype showed up just a few times. The V call is TRBV19, the J call TRBJ1-4; no firm D call. V lost 9 bases and J lost 4, with 9 bases in between. CDR1 and CDR2 (germline): LNHDA, SQIVND (reference sequence). The CDR3 covers 12 residues. CDR3 loop: CASHHRNEKLFF. The CDR3 region has the DNA TGTGCCAGCCACCACCGTAATGAAAAACTGTTTTTT. The full variable domain, rest sourced from reference TRBV19 and TRBJ1-4, is DGGITQSPKYLFRKEGQNVTLSCEQNLNHDAMYWYRQDPGQGLRLIYYSQIVNDFQKGDIAEGYSVSREKKESFPLTVTSAQKNPTAFYLCASHHRNEKLFFGSGTQLSVL.

The chain links TRBV14 to TRBJ2-7; D is unresolved. CDR3 length equals 14 residues. CDR1 and CDR2 (germline): SGHDN, FVKESK. V dropped 1 base and J dropped 8 bases, with 15 bases sitting between them. The CDR3, as DNA: TGTGCCAGCAGCCAAGGACGGAATCCCCAGAAGCAGTACTTC. Translation gives CASSQGRNPQKQYF.

Concerning this clonotype: A much larger clone lies one base from this, so it may be a read error. The V gene is TRBV29-1, the J gene TRBJ1-2; D remains ambiguous. This CDR3 region has 12 residues. Trimming left V 0 bases short and J 9 bases short, with 11 bases between. The germline V gene has CDR1 SQVTM and CDR2 ANQGSEA. The CDR3 region has the DNA TGCAGCGTTGAAGATTTGCGGGCTTGCTACACCTTC. As protein: CSVEDLRACYTF.

This clonotype has just one count. The chain joins TRBV2 to TRBJ1-2, with a possible D match to TRBD1 (6 bases). The length of the CDR3 is 12 residues. Germline CDR1 SNHLY, CDR2 FYNNEI. V lost 6 bases and J 6 bases, leaving 11 bases between the germline ends. The CDR3 here is CASRARQDGYTF. CDR3 nucleotides: TGTGCCAGCAGGGCCCGACAGGATGGCTACACCTTC. Full variable domain (remainder filled in from reference TRBV2 and TRBJ1-2): EPEVTQTPSHQVTQMGQEVILRCVPISNHLYFYWYRQILGQKVEFLVSFYNNEISEKSEIFDDQFSVERPDGSNFTLKIRSTKLEDSAMYFCASRARQDGYTFGSGTRLTVV.

The rearrangement joins TRBV12-3 or TRBV12-4 to TRBJ1-4; TRBD1 might be the D (6 bases). This CDR3 spans 14 amino acids. Trimming cost V 4 bases and J 1 base, with 7 bases left between them. As DNA, the CDR3 is TGTGCCAGCAGTTGGACAGAAACTAATGAAAAACTGTTTTTT. Translating gives CASSWTETNEKLFF.

For this clonotype: A much larger clonotype is one base distant, so this may be a read error. The gene calls are TRBV10-3 and TRBJ2-5; D remains unclear. The ends were cut back, 5 bases at V and 4 bases at J, with 11 bases in the middle. Germline V lookup: CDR1 ENHRY, CDR2 SYGVKD. The CDR3 length is 13 residues. The CDR3 loop is CAISPDGRETQYF. The CDR3 DNA follows: TGTGCCATCAGTCCGGACGGAAGAGAGACCCAGTACTTC.

The gene calls are TRBV20-1 and TRBJ2-5; 11 bases are shared with TRBD2. The CDR3 has 16 residues. Trimming cost V 5 bases and J 5 bases; bases outside gene matches: 13. Looked up from germline, CDR1 is DFQATT and CDR2 is SNEGSKA (reference sequence). DNA of the CDR3: TGCAGTGCTGACGGGACTAGCGGCAGGGTAAAGGAGACCCAGTACTTC. Translated, it gives CSADGTSGRVKETQYF.

The chain links TRBV29-1 to TRBJ2-7; 15 bases agree with TRBD2. Trimming at V came to 0 bases and at J to 3 bases, leaving 0 bases not matched to a gene. In germline, CDR1 is SQVTM, CDR2 ANQGSEA. The CDR3 extends over 15 amino acids. In nucleotides, the CDR3 is TGCAGCGTTGAAGAGGGACTAGCGGGAGGCTACGAGCAGTACTTC. It encodes CSVEEGLAGGYEQYF.

This clonotype was counted between two and nine times. The chain employs TRBV20-1 and TRBJ1-5; possible D gene TRBD1, 5 bases. V was clipped by 3 bases and J by 7 bases, with 19 bases between them. The CDR3 is 15 residues long. The germline V gene has CDR1 DFQATT and CDR2 SNEGSKA (reference sequence). This chain's CDR3 is CSARDNRRGGQPQHF. DNA of the CDR3: TGCAGTGCTAGGGACAACAGAAGAGGTGGCCAGCCCCAGCATTTT.

This clonotype was seen a few times. The chain employs TRBV7-6 and TRBJ2-2; tentative D call: TRBD1 (6 bases). V was pared by 2 bases and J by 6 bases, with 13 bases between. CDR1 is SGHVS, CDR2 FNYEAQ, per germline. This CDR3 contains 15 residues. CDR3 loop: CASSLTTGPAGELFF. In nucleotides, the CDR3 is TGTGCCAGCAGCTTAACAACAGGGCCTGCCGGGGAGCTGTTTTTT.

In this sample, this clonotype turned up a few times. The J gene is TRBJ1-6, the V gene TRBV7-2; 9 positions agree with TRBD1. Looked up from germline, CDR1 is SGHTA and CDR2 is FQGNSA. This CDR3 region has 18 residues. J was trimmed by 7 bases and V by 5 bases; bases with no gene match: 15. CDR3 nucleotides: TGTGCCAGCAGCCCGGCGGGGACAGGGAAGGAGGGCAATTCACCCCTCCACTTT. Its translation: CASSPAGTGKEGNSPLHF.

As to this clonotype: At one boundary the junction diverges from the germline segment, which might be a read error. The chain carries TRBV29-1 and TRBJ1-2; no reliable D call. Germline V CDR1 and CDR2: SQVTM, ANQGSEA. CDR3 length: 12 residues. In DNA form, the CDR3 reads TGCAGCGTTGTTCAACAGAACTATAGCTACACCTTC. Its protein product is CSVVQQNYSYTF.

As concerns this clonotype: Possible read error: a much larger clone is one base away. The chain employs TRBV6-1 and TRBJ1-6, with D possibly TRBD1 on 5 matching bases. The CDR3 spans 15 residues. In germline, CDR1 is MNHNS, CDR2 SASEGT. For the CDR3, the DNA is TGTGCCATCAGTGAAGCCTGGGGGTTGAATTCACCCCTCCACTTT. It specifies CAISEAWGLNSPLHF.

The CDR3 is CASIPTTNTGELFF. The CDR3 DNA reads as TGTGCCAGCATTCCTACCACGAACACCGGGGAGCTGTTTTTT. The V gene is TRBV7-4, the J gene TRBJ2-2; D is ambiguous. Per germline, CDR1 SGHVT and CDR2 SQSDAQ. CDR3 length: 14 residues. V lost 7 bases, J lost 0 bases, and 9 bases lay in between. Full variable domain (outside the CDR3, taken from reference TRBV7-4 and TRBJ2-2): GAGVSQSPRYKVAKRGRDVALRCDSISGHVTLYWYRQTLGQGSEVLTYSQSDAQRDKSGRPSGRFSAERPERSVSTLKIQRTEQGDSAVYLCASIPTTNTGELFFGEGSRLTVL.

As for this clonotype: A read error is possible here, since a much larger clone lies one base away. The chain carries TRBV7-9 and TRBJ1-1, with TRBD1 as a possible D gene (5 bases). The ends were cut back, 4 bases at V and 1 base at J, with 13 bases in the middle. This CDR3 spans 15 amino acids. The germline gives CDR1 SEHNR, CDR2 FQNEAQ (reference sequence). The CDR3 loop is CASSWTKRWNTEAFF. Written as DNA, the CDR3 is TGTGCCAGCAGCTGGACAAAGCGATGGAACACTGAAGCTTTCTTT.

This clonotype was seen only a few times. The chain couples TRBV13 to TRBJ1-4; possible D gene TRBD1, 6 bases. The germline V and J ends were trimmed by 5 bases and 0 bases, with 10 bases remaining between them. The germline gives CDR1 PRHDT, CDR2 FYEKMQ (reference sequence). This CDR3 spans 15 amino acids. This CDR3 is CASSHGGTTNEKLFF. CDR3 in DNA: TGTGCCAGCAGCCACGGGGGCACAACTAATGAAAAACTGTTTTTT.

With respect to this clonotype: One junction end does not reproduce the germline sequence, and a read error may be involved. V gene TRBV7-9 combines with J gene TRBJ1-2; tentative D call: TRBD1 (5 bases). Germline assignment: CDR1 SEHNR and CDR2 FQNEAQ (reference sequence). This CDR3 has 15 amino acids. CDR3 DNA sequence: TGCGCCAGCAGCCAAGAAAGCGGACTCAGGGATGGCTACACCTTC. Residues: CASSQESGLRDGYTF. Filled out from reference TRBV7-9 and TRBJ1-2, the complete variable domain reads DTGVSQNPRHKITKRGQNVTFRCDPISEHNRLYWYRQTLGQGPEFLTYFQNEAQLEKSRLLSDRFSAERPKGSFSTLEIQRTEQGDSAMYLCASSQESGLRDGYTFGSGTRLTVV.

CDR3 loop: CARGQLATNEKLFF. As DNA, the CDR3 is TGTGCCAGAGGGCAGCTTGCAACTAATGAAAAACTGTTTTTT. The rearrangement uses TRBV19 and TRBJ1-4, with D hard to call. The germline V gene has CDR1 LNHDA and CDR2 SQIVND (reference sequence). There are 14 residues in the CDR3. Trimming left V 9 bases short and J 0 bases short, with 11 bases between.

This clonotype was recorded at least ten times. The chain has TRBV19 and TRBJ1-5; maybe TRBD1 (6 bases). The CDR3 totals 14 residues. In germline, CDR1 is LNHDA, CDR2 SQIVND (reference sequence). The germline V and J ends were trimmed by 2 bases and 3 bases, with 8 bases remaining between them. The CDR3 DNA sequence: TGTGCCAGTAGTATACCAGGGGACAATCAGCCCCAGCATTTT. It encodes CASSIPGDNQPQHF.

This clonotype occurred many times. The genes are TRBV29-1 and TRBJ1-2, with TRBD1 as a possible D gene (6 bases). Germline lookup yields CDR1 SQVTM and CDR2 ANQGSEA. Trimming removed 4 bases at V and 2 bases at J, with 11 bases between. The CDR3 has 13 residues. The CDR3 reads CSVAVDRNYGYTF. CDR3 DNA: TGCAGCGTTGCCGTTGACAGGAACTATGGCTACACCTTC.

About this clonotype: With a much larger clone just one base away, this may be a read error. This chain connects TRBV20-1 to TRBJ1-2, with D possibly being TRBD1 (5 bases). Germline V lookup: CDR1 DFQATT, CDR2 SNEGSKA (reference sequence). V was clipped by 5 bases and J by 3 bases, with 13 bases between them. The CDR3 extends over 13 amino acids. CDR3 protein: CSAWGRGDYGYTF. DNA for the CDR3: TGCAGTGCTTGGGGACGGGGGGACTATGGCTACACCTTC.

The chain is built from TRBV12-3 or TRBV12-4 and TRBJ1-2; TRBD1 aligns across 8 bases. The CDR3 is made up of 15 amino acids. The ends lost 2 bases at V and 4 bases at J; junction bases unmatched: 6. DNA for the CDR3: TGTGCCAGCAGTTTACATCCAGGGGGCTTCTATGGCTACACCTTC. Its protein product is CASSLHPGGFYGYTF.